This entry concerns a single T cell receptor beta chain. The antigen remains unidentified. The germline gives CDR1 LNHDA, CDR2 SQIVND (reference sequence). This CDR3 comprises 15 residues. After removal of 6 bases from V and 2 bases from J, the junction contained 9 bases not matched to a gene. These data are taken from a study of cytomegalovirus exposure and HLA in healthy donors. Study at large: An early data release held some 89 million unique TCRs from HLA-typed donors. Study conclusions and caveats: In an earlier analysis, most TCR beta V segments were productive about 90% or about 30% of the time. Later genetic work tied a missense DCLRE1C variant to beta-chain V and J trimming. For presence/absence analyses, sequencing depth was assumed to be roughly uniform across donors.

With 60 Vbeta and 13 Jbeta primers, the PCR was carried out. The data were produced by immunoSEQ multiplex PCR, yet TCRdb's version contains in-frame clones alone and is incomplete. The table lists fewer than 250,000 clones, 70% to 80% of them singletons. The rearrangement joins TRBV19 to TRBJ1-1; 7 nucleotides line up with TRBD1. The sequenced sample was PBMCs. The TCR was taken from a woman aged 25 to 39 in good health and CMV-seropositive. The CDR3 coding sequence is TGTGCCAGTAGACCTAGGGGGCGGGGAAACACTGAAGCTTTCTTT. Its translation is CASRPRGRGNTEAFF.